A single sample is the source of the 15 T cell receptor beta chains below, sequenced in a study of shared clonotypes between healthy human individuals. The data were produced by immunoSEQ multiplex PCR, yet TCRdb's version contains in-frame clones alone and is incomplete. The sample lists approximately 600,000 clones; 95% were seen once. Naive-designated CD8 cells lacked CD45RO, were positively enriched for CCR7, and omitted terminally differentiated effector memory CD45RA+ cells. Sequencing input: naive CD8+ T cells sorted from blood. The receptors shown here come from a woman aged 30 to 39 in good health.

This chain links TRBV7-9 with TRBJ1-1; D gene unclear. This CDR3 is built from 14 residues. The germline V gene encodes CDR1 SEHNR and CDR2 FQNEAQ (reference sequence). The V end lost 1 base, the J end lost 10 bases, and 16 bases lay between the germline ends. The DNA of the CDR3 is TGTGCCAGCAGCTTAGTGGAGAGAGAAGCAGGAGCTTTCTTT. Translation gives CASSLVEREAGAFF.

The sample holds a few counts of this clone. The rearrangement uses TRBV16 and TRBJ1-1; unclear D gene. CDR1 and CDR2 (germline): KGHSY, FQNENV. CDR3 length: 12 amino acids. V was shortened by 0 bases and J by 3 bases, with 2 bases between the two germline ends. The CDR3 reads CASSQSYTEAFF. The CDR3 nucleotides are TGTGCCAGCAGCCAATCCTACACTGAAGCTTTCTTT.

V is TRBV14 and J is TRBJ1-2; no clear D. There are 16 residues in the CDR3. Germline loops: CDR1 SGHDN, CDR2 FVKESK. Between the trimmed V and J ends, which lost 5 bases and 2 bases, there was a span of 18 bases. CDR3 in amino acids: CASSYSLEGSNYGYTF. The CDR3 nucleotides read TGTGCCAGCAGCTACTCGCTAGAGGGCAGCAACTATGGCTACACCTTC. Together with reference TRBV14 and TRBJ1-2, the CDR3 gives the full variable domain: EAGVTQFPSHSVIEKGQTVTLRCDPISGHDNLYWYRRVMGKEIKFLLHFVKESKQDESGMPNNRFLAERTGGTYSTLKVQPAELEDSGVYFCASSYSLEGSNYGYTFGSGTRLTVV.

The rearrangement links TRBV11-2 to TRBJ2-1; D remains unclear. In germline, CDR1 is SGHAT, CDR2 FQNNGV. Trimming took 1 base from V and 0 from J, leaving 7 bases between them. The CDR3 has 15 amino acids. CDR3 loop: CASSLVASSYNEQFF. CDR3 coding DNA: TGTGCCAGCAGCTTAGTGGCGAGCTCCTACAATGAGCAGTTCTTC. Filled out from reference TRBV11-2 and TRBJ2-1, the complete variable domain reads EAGVAQSPRYKIIEKRQSVAFWCNPISGHATLYWYQQILGQGPKLLIQFQNNGVVDDSQLPKDRFSAERLKGVDSTLKIQPAKLEDSAVYLCASSLVASSYNEQFFGPGTRLTVL.

This clone was seen only once. The rearrangement uses TRBV5-1 and TRBJ2-7; a possible D gene is TRBD2 (6 bases). The ends were cut back, 0 bases at V and 1 base at J, with 8 bases in the middle. This CDR3 has 14 amino acids. Germline V CDR1 and CDR2: SGHRS, YFSETQ. The CDR3 bases are TGCGCCAGCAGCTTGGGGCGGGATTCCTACGAGCAGTACTTC. It encodes CASSLGRDSYEQYF.

The V and J genes are TRBV4-2 and TRBJ1-1, with a weak D call TRBD1 (6 bases). V was cut by 5 bases and J by 7 bases, with 11 bases left in between. Germline CDR1 LGHNA, CDR2 YNFKEQ. CDR3 length: 12 residues. The CDR3 DNA is TGTGCCAGCAGCTCGGACAGTTATGAAGCTTTCTTT. Translated: CASSSDSYEAFF.

This clone was picked up one time. This chain links TRBV9 with TRBJ1-1, with TRBD1 matching over 10 bases. Trimming took 3 bases from V and 5 from J; bases not matched to a gene: 7. Germline CDR1 is SGDLS and CDR2 is YYNGEE. This CDR3 has 15 amino acids. The CDR3 loop is CASSASGTGVTEAFF. The CDR3 DNA sequence: TGTGCCAGCAGCGCAAGCGGGACAGGGGTTACTGAAGCTTTCTTT.

The gene calls are TRBV27 and TRBJ2-2; D is unresolved. In germline, CDR1 is MNHEY, CDR2 SMNVEV (reference sequence). CDR3 length equals 11 residues. The V end lost 4 bases, the J end lost 6 bases, and 3 bases lay between the germline ends. CDR3 region: CASSWAGELFF. Here the CDR3 DNA reads TGTGCCAGCAGTTGGGCCGGGGAGCTGTTTTTT.

The chain combines TRBV2 with TRBJ2-2, with 7 bases aligning to TRBD2. Trimming cost V 6 bases and J 7 bases; bases outside gene matches: 17. The CDR3 is 17 residues long. Germline assignment: CDR1 SNHLY and CDR2 FYNNEI. The CDR3 reads CASRTPGTGGGGGELFF. As DNA, the CDR3 is TGTGCCAGCAGGACCCCTGGAACGGGAGGAGGAGGCGGGGAGCTGTTTTTT.

The chain has TRBV2 and TRBJ1-4; D unclear. CDR1 and CDR2 (germline): SNHLY, FYNNEI. V lost 3 bases and J 3 bases, leaving 8 bases between the germline ends. The CDR3 covers 14 residues. CDR3 loop: CASSEGWANEKLFF. The CDR3 region has the DNA TGTGCCAGCAGTGAGGGGTGGGCTAATGAAAAACTGTTTTTT.

The chain recombines TRBV7-9 with TRBJ2-3; 9 bases line up with TRBD2. The junction had 3 bases not matched to a gene; V was cut back by 2 bases and J by 0 bases. The CDR3 sequence is 16 residues long. Germline V gives CDR1 SEHNR, CDR2 FQNEAQ (reference sequence). Written as DNA, the CDR3 is TGTGCCAGCAGCTTACCTAGCGGGACTAGCACAGATACGCAGTATTTT. This gives the protein CASSLPSGTSTDTQYF. Together with reference TRBV7-9 and TRBJ2-3, the CDR3 gives the full variable domain: DTGVSQNPRHKITKRGQNVTFRCDPISEHNRLYWYRQTLGQGPEFLTYFQNEAQLEKSRLLSDRFSAERPKGSFSTLEIQRTEQGDSAMYLCASSLPSGTSTDTQYFGPGTRLTVL.

This clone was observed once. Other DNA sequences in the sample encode the same CDR3. The rearrangement links TRBV27 to TRBJ2-7; D is unresolved. V dropped 0 bases and J dropped 1 base, with 1 base sitting between them. Germline V gives CDR1 MNHEY, CDR2 SMNVEV (reference sequence). CDR3 length: 12 amino acids. CDR3 sequence reads: CASSLSSYEQYF. For the CDR3, the DNA is TGTGCCAGCAGTTTATCATCCTACGAGCAGTACTTC.

The chain uses TRBV19 and TRBJ2-1; D gene unclear. The CDR3 consists of 14 residues. CDR1 is LNHDA, CDR2 SQIVND, per germline (reference sequence). V shed 3 bases and J shed 2 bases, with 8 bases lying between them. The CDR3 bases are TGTGCCAGTAGTATGCGCGGACCCTACAATGAGCAGTTCTTC. This encodes CASSMRGPYNEQFF.

This chain uses TRBV7-6 with TRBJ2-4; D remains ambiguous. V was trimmed by 1 base and J by 1 base, leaving 11 bases between them. This CDR3 region has 16 residues. Per the germline V gene, CDR1 is SGHVS and CDR2 is FNYEAQ. The CDR3 spells CASSLGPWSAKNIQYF. DNA for the CDR3: TGTGCCAGCAGCTTAGGTCCTTGGTCGGCCAAAAACATTCAGTACTTC. The full variable domain, with the rest looked up from reference TRBV7-6 and TRBJ2-4, is GAGVSQSPRYKVTKRGQDVALRCDPISGHVSLYWYRQALGQGPEFLTYFNYEAQQDKSGLPNDRFSAERPEGSISTLTIQRTEQRDSAMYRCASSLGPWSAKNIQYFGAGTRLSVL.

J is TRBJ1-4 and V is TRBV15; D gene unclear. V gave up 0 bases and J gave up 5 bases, with 19 bases separating them. The germline CDR1 and CDR2 sequences are LNHNV and YYDKDF (reference sequence). This CDR3 has 18 amino acids. CDR3 sequence: CATSRDSPLGLLNEKLFF. In DNA, the CDR3 is TGTGCCACCAGCAGAGATTCACCCTTGGGGTTACTAAATGAAAAACTGTTTTTT. The full variable domain, rest sourced from reference TRBV15 and TRBJ1-4, is DAMVIQNPRYQVTQFGKPVTLSCSQTLNHNVMYWYQQKSSQAPKLLFHYYDKDFNNEADTPDNFQSRRPNTSFCFLDIRSPGLGDTAMYLCATSRDSPLGLLNEKLFFGSGTQLSVL.